A selection of T cell receptor beta chains follows, all from one sample in a study of blood T cell repertoires in COVID-19. Assay: immunoSEQ multiplex PCR; the TCRdb copy retains only in-frame clones and omits some. The sample yields 110,000 to 150,000 clones, over 80% seen once. Sample: PBMCs or T cells enriched from blood (not recorded which). The receptors come from a man in his sixties who had recovered from COVID-19. Both conserved end residues are part of each CDR3. Fields, in order: J gene, CDR3 length, clone size, V gene, D gene, CDR3 protein, CDR3 DNA. The D gene is left open where the match is weak. Some rows mark clone size as missing; the rest say once, few, many or name a class of expanded clone.

>TRBJ1-2|15|NA|TRBV27|TRBD1
CASSPRQGEYYGYTF
TGTGCCAGCAGTCCTCGACAGGGAGAATACTATGGCTACACCTTC
>TRBJ1-4|16|NA|TRBV7-6|NA
CASSLSPPATNEKLFF
TGTGCCAGCAGCTTATCCCCCCCTGCAACTAATGAAAAACTGTTTTTT
>TRBJ2-1|16|NA|TRBV28|TRBD2
CASSSGLAGAGDEQFF
TGTGCCAGCAGTTCCGGACTAGCGGGGGCGGGGGATGAGCAGTTCTTC
>TRBJ1-2|13|NA|TRBV20-1|NA
CSASNDKYYGYTF
TGCAGTGCTAGTAATGACAAATACTATGGCTACACCTTC
>TRBJ2-1|13|NA|TRBV6-5|NA
CASSYSRINEQFF
TGTGCCAGCAGTTACTCGCGAATCAATGAGCAGTTCTTC
>TRBJ2-7|14|NA|TRBV11-1|NA
CASSLRTKIYEQYF
TGTGCCAGCAGCCTGAGGACTAAGATCTACGAGCAGTACTTC
>TRBJ1-6|15|few|TRBV6-5|NA
CASSLEDGVWSPLHF
TGTGCCAGCAGTCTGGAGGACGGAGTTTGGTCACCCCTCCACTTT
>TRBJ2-3|15|NA|TRBV29-1|TRBD1
CSVATETGGTDTQYF
TGCAGCGTTGCAACAGAGACAGGGGGCACAGATACGCAGTATTTT
>TRBJ1-1|12|NA|TRBV28|NA
CASRSVNTEAFF
TGTGCCAGCAGGTCCGTGAACACTGAAGCTTTCTTT
>TRBJ1-3|16|NA|TRBV4-1|NA
CASSQDRRGSGNTIYF
TGCGCCAGCAGCCAAGATCGGCGGGGATCAGGAAACACCATATATTTT
>TRBJ1-5|12|NA|TRBV19|NA
CASRLVTGPQHF
TGTGCCAGTAGACTGGTGACAGGACCTCAGCATTTT
>TRBJ2-1|14|NA|TRBV18|TRBD2
CASRNQRDYNEQFF
TGTGCCAGCCGGAACCAGCGGGACTACAATGAGCAGTTCTTC
>TRBJ2-7|17|NA|TRBV3-1/TRBV3-2|NA
CASSQEGGGRGNYEQYF
TGTGCCAGCAGCCAAGAAGGAGGTGGCAGGGGTAACTACGAGCAGTACTTC
>TRBJ2-7|12|once|TRBV10-3|NA
CAIRTGLYEQYF
TGTGCCATCAGGACAGGCCTCTACGAGCAGTACTTC
>TRBJ2-3|15|many|TRBV9|TRBD2
CASSVGLAATDTQYF
TGTGCCAGCAGCGTAGGACTAGCGGCCACAGATACGCAGTATTTT
>TRBJ2-1|12|NA|TRBV10-1|NA
CASSDRGNEQFF
TGCGCCAGCAGTGATCGAGGGAATGAGCAGTTCTTC
>TRBJ1-1|13|NA|TRBV6-5|NA
CASSSPGGFEAFF
TGTGCCAGCAGTTCTCCGGGGGGTTTTGAAGCTTTCTTT
>TRBJ2-7|18|NA|TRBV15|TRBD2
CATSRPLTGLAGPYEQYF
TGTGCCACCAGCAGACCCCTGACGGGACTAGCGGGGCCCTACGAGCAGTACTTC
>TRBJ2-2|15|NA|TRBV30|NA
CAWSVTFANTGELFF
TGTGCCTGGAGTGTAACATTCGCGAACACCGGGGAGCTGTTTTTT
>TRBJ2-3|13|NA|TRBV18|NA
CASSRVAADTQYF
TGTGCCAGCTCCAGGGTAGCGGCAGATACGCAGTATTTT
>TRBJ2-5|15|NA|TRBV3-1/TRBV3-2|TRBD2
CASSQRRGGVETQYF
TGTGCCAGCAGCCAGAGGCGGGGGGGCGTAGAGACCCAGTACTTC
>TRBJ2-1|13|NA|TRBV10-3|NA
CASEEGTNNEQFF
TGTGCCTCCGAAGAGGGTACGAACAATGAGCAGTTCTTC
>TRBJ2-6|17|NA|TRBV7-8|TRBD1
CASSFSPGGSGANVLTF
TGTGCCAGCAGCTTCTCTCCAGGGGGCTCTGGGGCCAACGTCCTGACTTTC
>TRBJ1-1|14|NA|TRBV7-9|NA
CASSPGRDEDEAFF
TGTGCCAGCAGCCCGGGGAGGGATGAGGATGAAGCTTTCTTT